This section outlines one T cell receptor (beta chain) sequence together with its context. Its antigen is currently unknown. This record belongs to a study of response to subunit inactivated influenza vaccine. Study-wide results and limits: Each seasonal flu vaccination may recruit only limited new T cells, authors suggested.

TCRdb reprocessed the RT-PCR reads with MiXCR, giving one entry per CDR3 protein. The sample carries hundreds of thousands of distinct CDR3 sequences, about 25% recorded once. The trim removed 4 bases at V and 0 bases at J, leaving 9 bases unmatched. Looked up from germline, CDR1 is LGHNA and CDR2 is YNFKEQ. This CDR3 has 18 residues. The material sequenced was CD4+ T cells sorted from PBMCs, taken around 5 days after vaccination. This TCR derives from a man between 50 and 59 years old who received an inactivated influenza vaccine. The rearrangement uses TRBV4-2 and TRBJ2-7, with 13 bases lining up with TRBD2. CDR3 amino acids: CASSLFGLAGVHSYEQYF. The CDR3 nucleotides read TGTGCCAGCAGCCTTTTCGGACTAGCGGGGGTGCACTCCTACGAGCAGTACTTC.